Below, 24 T cell receptor beta chains from the same sample are listed, as sequenced in a study of blood T cell repertoires in COVID-19. Profiled with immunoSEQ multiplex PCR; TCRdb holds only in-frame clones, not every one. The sample lists hundreds of thousands of clones; approximately 84% were seen once. The sample comprised PBMCs or T cells enriched from blood (not recorded which). The source of these receptors is a woman in her twenties or thirties who had recovered from COVID-19.

The V call is TRBV7-2, the J call TRBJ2-3; the match to TRBD2 covers 7 bases. J was trimmed by 1 base and V by 1 base; bases with no gene match: 5. This CDR3 has 16 residues. Germline V gene sequence: CDR1 SGHTA, CDR2 FQGNSA. The CDR3 DNA follows: TGTGCCAGCAGCTTAGTAAGGGGAGGGGGCACAGATACGCAGTATTTT. Translating it yields CASSLVRGGGTDTQYF.

The chain uses TRBV11-3 and TRBJ2-1; a possible D gene is TRBD1 (5 bases). This CDR3 contains 15 residues. V shed 5 bases and J shed 0 bases, with 11 bases lying between them. The germline CDR1 and CDR2 sequences are SGHNT and YENEEA. The CDR3 sequence: CASSPWTSSYNEQFF. The CDR3 nucleotides are TGTGCCAGCAGCCCCTGGACAAGCTCCTACAATGAGCAGTTCTTC.

The gene calls are TRBV7-9 and TRBJ1-2; D is unresolved. The germline gives CDR1 SEHNR, CDR2 FQNEAQ (reference sequence). Between the trimmed V and J ends, which lost 5 bases and 8 bases, there was a span of 12 bases. CDR3 length: 12 residues. CDR3 sequence (DNA): TGTGCCAGCAGCCCGCCTGCGGGCGGCTACACCTTC. Its translation is CASSPPAGGYTF.

The chain links TRBV3-1 (or the pseudogene TRBV3-2) to TRBJ1-1; D not certain. V was shortened by 4 bases and J by 4 bases, with 10 bases between the two germline ends. The CDR3 covers 13 residues. CDR1 is LGHDT and CDR2 is YNNKEL in the germline V gene (reference sequence). The CDR3 DNA reads TGTGCCAGCAGCCTGTGGGCGGGCACTGAAGCTTTCTTT. Its protein product is CASSLWAGTEAFF.

This chain links TRBV18 with TRBJ2-3; 7 bases are shared with TRBD2. Trimming cost V 0 bases and J 10 bases; bases outside gene matches: 10. Germline-derived CDR1 and CDR2 are KGHSH and LQKENI. The CDR3 extends over 15 amino acids. The CDR3 nucleotides read TGTGCCAGCTCACCACCGGGGACTCGGGAGGAAGCGCAGTATTTT. Protein sequence: CASSPPGTREEAQYF.

The V call is TRBV28, the J call TRBJ1-2; unclear D gene. Germline loops: CDR1 MDHEN, CDR2 SYDVKM. The CDR3 runs 12 residues. The V and J ends lost 9 bases and 4 bases respectively, with 12 bases between them. The CDR3 region has the DNA TGTGCCAGTACCGTCAGGTCCTATGGCTACACCTTC. As protein: CASTVRSYGYTF.

The rearrangement joins TRBV27 to TRBJ2-1; the match to TRBD2 covers 15 bases. Germline lookup yields CDR1 MNHEY and CDR2 SMNVEV (reference sequence). The CDR3 consists of 15 residues. V trimming: 4 bases; J trimming: 6 bases; junction bases outside the gene matches: 1. CDR3 bases: TGTGCCAGCAGTTCGGGACTAGCGGGGGGCAATGAGCAGTTCTTC. Translation: CASSSGLAGGNEQFF.

CDR3 sequence (DNA): TGTGCCAGCAGCCGGGGGAGGCATTCACCCCTCCACTTT. Translating gives CASSRGRHSPLHF. This rearrangement joins TRBV27 to TRBJ1-6; a weak D match, TRBD1 (5 bases). With 6 bases removed from V and 8 bases from J, the gap between germline ends came to 11 bases. Germline V gives CDR1 MNHEY, CDR2 SMNVEV (reference sequence). There are 13 residues in the CDR3.

The V call is TRBV6-5, the J call TRBJ1-1, with 8 bases lining up with TRBD1. This CDR3 comprises 13 residues. The V and J ends lost 8 bases and 4 bases, in that order; junction bases with no gene match: 6. CDR1 is MNHEY and CDR2 is SVGAGI in the germline V gene. CDR3 coding DNA: TGTGCCAGCCATGGGACAGGATTCACTGAAGCTTTCTTT. It translates to CASHGTGFTEAFF.

This chain joins TRBV2 and TRBJ1-5, with D unclear. From germline, CDR1 is SNHLY and CDR2 FYNNEI. The CDR3 covers 13 residues. V was trimmed by 3 bases and J by 6 bases, leaving 9 bases between them. CDR3: CASSDLSFQPQHF. The CDR3 DNA reads TGTGCCAGCAGTGACTTGTCGTTTCAGCCCCAGCATTTT.

V gene TRBV7-2 combines with J gene TRBJ1-5; 9 bases agree with TRBD1. The CDR3 consists of 17 residues. V lost 1 base to trimming and J lost 2 bases; unmatched junction nucleotides: 6. CDR1 and CDR2 from the germline V gene are SGHTA and FQGNSA. The CDR3 is CASSLGQGVRGNQPQHF. CDR3 nucleotide sequence: TGTGCCAGCAGCTTAGGACAGGGGGTAAGGGGCAATCAGCCCCAGCATTTT.

The chain is built from TRBV7-6 and TRBJ2-7; 9 nucleotides line up with TRBD1. The CDR3 extends over 15 amino acids. In germline, CDR1 is SGHVS, CDR2 FNYEAQ. After removal of 1 base from V and 6 bases from J, the junction contained 7 bases not matched to a gene. CDR3 residues: CASSLEGQGRGEQYF. The CDR3 bases are TGTGCCAGCAGCTTAGAAGGACAGGGGAGGGGCGAGCAGTACTTC.

CDR3 DNA sequence: TGTGCCAGCGAAGGTCTAAAGGATGTTGGGGGGAGATCGACTGAAGCTTTCTTT. It specifies CASEGLKDVGGRSTEAFF. The genes are TRBV5-6 and TRBJ1-1, with a tentative D call TRBD1 (5 bases). Looked up from germline, CDR1 is SGHDT and CDR2 is YYEEEE. Trimming took off 7 bases at V and 5 bases at J, with 30 bases between the two ends. The CDR3 totals 18 residues.

On this clone itself: The CDR3 carries no conserved terminal phenylalanine or tryptophan, so it likely arises from a read error. This sequence joins TRBV7-6 and TRBJ2-2, with a tentative D call TRBD2 (7 bases). This CDR3 contains 17 residues. Germline V CDR1 and CDR2: SGHVS, FNYEAQ. Trimming left V 5 bases short and J 2 bases short, with 18 bases between. CDR3 DNA sequence: TGTGCCAGCAGCGGACCGCCGGGGGGCTTCAACACCGGGGAGCTGTTTCTT. This encodes CASSGPPGGFNTGELFL.

This clone was seen only a few times. The chain employs TRBV6-5 and TRBJ1-4, with TRBD1 matching over 8 bases. CDR3 length: 13 residues. Per the germline V gene, CDR1 is MNHEY and CDR2 is SVGAGI. V shed 10 bases and J 3 bases; nucleotides not matched to a gene: 4. CDR3 protein: CATDRGANEKLFF. The CDR3 DNA follows: TGTGCCACAGACAGGGGAGCTAATGAAAAACTGTTTTTT.

The rearrangement links TRBV5-4 to TRBJ2-5, with D perhaps matching TRBD2 (7 bases). V was cut by 0 bases and J by 5 bases, with 11 bases left in between. The germline CDR1 and CDR2 sequences are SGHNT and YYREEE (reference sequence). The CDR3 totals 14 residues. The CDR3 protein is CASSLAGGGETQYF. The CDR3 DNA reads TGTGCCAGCAGCTTGGCGGGGGGCGGGGAGACCCAGTACTTC.

V is TRBV10-3 and J is TRBJ1-4; TRBD1 is a possible D gene (5 bases). CDR3 size: 12 residues. Germline V gene lookup returns CDR1 ENHRY and CDR2 SYGVKD. Trimming took off 11 bases at V and 6 bases at J, with 13 bases between the two ends. CDR3 nucleotide sequence: TGTGCCTCCCAGGGTGGAGATGAAAAACTGTTTTTT. This encodes CASQGGDEKLFF.

This chain joins TRBV27 and TRBJ2-6; D gene ambiguous. CDR1 is MNHEY and CDR2 is SMNVEV in the germline V gene (reference sequence). This CDR3 region has 14 residues. Trimming took 8 bases from V and 3 from J, leaving 11 bases between them. The CDR3 DNA sequence: TGTGCCAGCTATCCCTCGGGTGGGGCCAACGTCCTGACTTTC. It encodes CASYPSGGANVLTF. Filled out from reference TRBV27 and TRBJ2-6, the complete variable domain reads EAQVTQNPRYLITVTGKKLTVTCSQNMNHEYMSWYRQDPGLGLRQIYYSMNVEVTDKGDVPEGYKVSRKEKRNFPLILESPSPNQTSLYFCASYPSGGANVLTFGAGSRLTVL.

The chain carries TRBV29-1 and TRBJ2-1; the match to TRBD1 covers 7 bases. Losses at the gene ends were 4 bases for V and 6 bases for J; bases not matched to a gene: 3. CDR1 and CDR2 from the germline V gene are SQVTM and ANQGSEA. This CDR3 region has 12 residues. The CDR3 DNA reads TGCAGCGTTGGACAGGGCGGCAATGAGCAGTTCTTC. Its translation is CSVGQGGNEQFF.

The V gene is TRBV18, the J gene TRBJ2-7; D perhaps matches TRBD2 (5 bases). V shed 2 bases and J shed 4 bases, with 9 bases lying between them. Germline CDR1 KGHSH, CDR2 LQKENI. The CDR3 has 13 amino acids. The CDR3 region has the DNA TGTGCCAGCTCACCAGATCCGGGATACGAGCAGTACTTC. It specifies CASSPDPGYEQYF.

The gene calls are TRBV19 and TRBJ1-1, with 7 bases fitting TRBD1. The CDR3 totals 15 residues. CDR1 and CDR2 from the germline V gene are LNHDA and SQIVND (reference sequence). The V segment lost 3 bases and the J segment 6 bases; nucleotides outside the gene matches: 10. The DNA for the CDR3 is TGTGCCAGTAGTATTCGATCAGGGGGGACCGCTGAAGCTTTCTTT. The encoded protein is CASSIRSGGTAEAFF.

The chain uses TRBV3-1 (or the pseudogene TRBV3-2) and TRBJ1-1; TRBD1 might be the D (5 bases). Germline values: CDR1 LGHDT, CDR2 YNNKEL (reference sequence). Trimming left V 4 bases short and J 1 base short, with 16 bases between. The CDR3 consists of 16 residues. The CDR3 nucleotides read TGTGCCAGCAGCCTCGTCCCGGGGGATCCGAACACTGAAGCTTTCTTT. Translated: CASSLVPGDPNTEAFF.

This clone was picked up one time. The chain employs TRBV5-1 and TRBJ1-4; maybe TRBD1 (5 bases). The germline V gene has CDR1 SGHRS and CDR2 YFSETQ. There are 15 residues in the CDR3. Trimming stripped 0 bases from V and 0 bases from J, with 6 bases between. The CDR3 loop reads CASSLEGSTNEKLFF. The CDR3 nucleotides are TGCGCCAGCAGCTTGGAGGGGTCAACTAATGAAAAACTGTTTTTT.

This chain links TRBV28 with TRBJ2-7; D possibly corresponds to TRBD2 (5 bases). Per the germline V gene, CDR1 is MDHEN and CDR2 is SYDVKM. Trimming left V 4 bases short and J 1 base short, with 14 bases between. This CDR3 comprises 15 residues. The CDR3 nucleotides are TGTGCCAGCAGTTCGGACCTCCGAGGGTCCTACGAGCAGTACTTC. Translation: CASSSDLRGSYEQYF. The full variable domain, its missing parts supplied by reference TRBV28 and TRBJ2-7, is DVKVTQSSRYLVKRTGEKVFLECVQDMDHENMFWYRQDPGLGLRLIYFSYDVKMKEKGDIPEGYSVSREKKERFSLILESASTNQTSMYLCASSSDLRGSYEQYFGPGTRLTVT.